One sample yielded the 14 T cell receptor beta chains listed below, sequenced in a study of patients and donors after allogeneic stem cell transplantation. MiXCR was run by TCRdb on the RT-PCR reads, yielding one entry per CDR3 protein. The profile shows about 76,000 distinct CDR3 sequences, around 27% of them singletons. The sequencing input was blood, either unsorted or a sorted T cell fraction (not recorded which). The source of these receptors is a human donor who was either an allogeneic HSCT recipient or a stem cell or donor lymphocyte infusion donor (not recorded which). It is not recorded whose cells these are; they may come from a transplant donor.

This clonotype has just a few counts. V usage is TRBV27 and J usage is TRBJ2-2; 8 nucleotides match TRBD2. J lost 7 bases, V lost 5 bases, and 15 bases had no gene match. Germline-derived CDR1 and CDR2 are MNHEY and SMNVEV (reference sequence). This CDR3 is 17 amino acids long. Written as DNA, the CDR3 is TGTGCCAGCAGTAGGTCGGGAGGGCCAAGGGAGAACGGGGAGCTGTTTTTT. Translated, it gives CASSRSGGPRENGELFF.

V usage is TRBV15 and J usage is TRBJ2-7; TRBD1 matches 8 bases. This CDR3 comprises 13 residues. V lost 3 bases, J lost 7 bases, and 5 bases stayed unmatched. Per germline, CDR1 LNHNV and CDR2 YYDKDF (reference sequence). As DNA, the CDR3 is TGTGCCACCAGCAGGGGACAGGCTTTGGAGCAGTACTTC. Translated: CATSRGQALEQYF.

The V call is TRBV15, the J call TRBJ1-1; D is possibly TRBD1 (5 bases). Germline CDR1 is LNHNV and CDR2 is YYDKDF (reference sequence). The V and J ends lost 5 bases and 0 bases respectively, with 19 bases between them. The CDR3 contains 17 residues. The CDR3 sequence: CATSLYQGSVMNTEAFF. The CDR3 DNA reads TGTGCCACCAGCCTATATCAGGGATCCGTAATGAACACTGAAGCTTTCTTT.

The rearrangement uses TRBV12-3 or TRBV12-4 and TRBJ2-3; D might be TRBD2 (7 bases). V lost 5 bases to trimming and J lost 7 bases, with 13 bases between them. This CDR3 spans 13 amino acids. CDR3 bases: TGTGCCAGCAGTCTAGGGGGGGTTAATACGCAGTATTTT. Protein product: CASSLGGVNTQYF.

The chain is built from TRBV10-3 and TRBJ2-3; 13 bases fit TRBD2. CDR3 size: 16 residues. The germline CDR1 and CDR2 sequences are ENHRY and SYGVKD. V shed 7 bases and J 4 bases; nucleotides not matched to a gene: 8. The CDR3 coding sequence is TGTGCCATCAAATCGGGACTAGCGGGGAGTGCAGATACGCAGTATTTT. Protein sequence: CAIKSGLAGSADTQYF.

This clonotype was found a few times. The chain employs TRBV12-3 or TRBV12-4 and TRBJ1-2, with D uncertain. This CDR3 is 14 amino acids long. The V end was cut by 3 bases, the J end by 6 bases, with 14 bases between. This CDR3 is CASSFLSIENGYTF. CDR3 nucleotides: TGTGCCAGCAGTTTCCTTTCAATAGAGAATGGCTACACCTTC.

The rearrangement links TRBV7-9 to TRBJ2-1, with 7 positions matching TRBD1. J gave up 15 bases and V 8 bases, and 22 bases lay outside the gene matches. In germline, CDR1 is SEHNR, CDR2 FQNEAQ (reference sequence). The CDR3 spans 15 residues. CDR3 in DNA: TGTGCCAGCCTGGGCGAGGGACAGCCCCTCAATGAGTGGTTCTTC. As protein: CASLGEGQPLNEWFF.

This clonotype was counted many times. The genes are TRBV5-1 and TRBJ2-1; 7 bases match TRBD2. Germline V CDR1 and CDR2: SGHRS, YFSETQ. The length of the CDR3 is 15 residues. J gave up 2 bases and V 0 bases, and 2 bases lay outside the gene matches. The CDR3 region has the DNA TGCGCCAGCAGCTTGGATAGCGGGCCCTACAATGAGCAGTTCTTC. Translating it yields CASSLDSGPYNEQFF. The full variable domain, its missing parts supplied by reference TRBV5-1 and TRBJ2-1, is KAGVTQTPRYLIKTRGQQVTLSCSPISGHRSVSWYQQTPGQGLQFLFEYFSETQRNKGNFPGRFSGRQFSNSRSEMNVSTLELGDSALYLCASSLDSGPYNEQFFGPGTRLTVL.

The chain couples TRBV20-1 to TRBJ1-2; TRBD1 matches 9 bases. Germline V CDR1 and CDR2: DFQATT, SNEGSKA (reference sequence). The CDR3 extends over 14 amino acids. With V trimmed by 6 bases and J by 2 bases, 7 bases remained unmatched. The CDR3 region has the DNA TGCAGTGCGCACGGGACAGGGAACAACTATGGCTACACCTTC. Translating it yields CSAHGTGNNYGYTF.

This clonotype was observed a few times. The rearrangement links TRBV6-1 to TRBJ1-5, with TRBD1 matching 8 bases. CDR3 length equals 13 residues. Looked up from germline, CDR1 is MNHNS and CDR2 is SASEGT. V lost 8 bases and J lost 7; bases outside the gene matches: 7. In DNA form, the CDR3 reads TGTGCCAGCCAACAGGGGGGGGGGCAGCCCCAGCATTTT. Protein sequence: CASQQGGGQPQHF.

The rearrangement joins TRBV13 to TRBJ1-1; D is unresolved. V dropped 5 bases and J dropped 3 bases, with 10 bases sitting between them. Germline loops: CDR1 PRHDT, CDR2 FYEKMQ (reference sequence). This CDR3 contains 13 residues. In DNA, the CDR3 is TGTGCCAGCAGCGGGCAGAAGGACACTGAAGCTTTCTTT. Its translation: CASSGQKDTEAFF.

This CDR3 is CASSPLGAASVLSYNEQFF. The CDR3 DNA reads TGTGCCAGCAGCCCCCTGGGGGCCGCATCTGTCCTATCCTACAATGAGCAGTTCTTC. The chain links TRBV7-2 to TRBJ2-1, with D maybe TRBD1 (6 bases). This CDR3 has 19 residues. The V end was cut by 5 bases, the J end by 1 base, with 24 bases between. From germline, CDR1 is SGHTA and CDR2 FQGNSA.

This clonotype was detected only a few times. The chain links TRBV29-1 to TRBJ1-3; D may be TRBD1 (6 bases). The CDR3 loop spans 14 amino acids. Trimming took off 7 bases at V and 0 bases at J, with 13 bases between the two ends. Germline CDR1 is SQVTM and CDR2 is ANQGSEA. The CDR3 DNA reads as TGCAGCGCGTGGACAGCGAACTCTGGAAACACCATATATTTT. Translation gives CSAWTANSGNTIYF.

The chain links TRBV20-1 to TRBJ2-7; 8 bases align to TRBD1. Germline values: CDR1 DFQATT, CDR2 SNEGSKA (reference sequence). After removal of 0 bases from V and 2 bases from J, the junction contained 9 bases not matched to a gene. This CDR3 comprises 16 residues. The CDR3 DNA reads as TGCAGTGCTAGAGATGTCCCGGGACAGGAGCCCTACGAGCAGTACTTC. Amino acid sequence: CSARDVPGQEPYEQYF.